Below, 32 T cell receptor beta chains from the same sample are listed, as sequenced in a study of blood T cell repertoires in COVID-19. The method was immunoSEQ multiplex PCR; TCRdb's version includes in-frame clones alone and lacks a portion of them. The sample shows about 130,000 clones, less than 90% of them seen only once. The sample taken for sequencing was peripheral blood. These receptors were collected from a man in his 70s with acute or convalescent COVID-19.

The chain couples TRBV4-1 to TRBJ2-7; the D gene is possibly TRBD1 (5 bases). Germline CDR1 MGHRA, CDR2 YSYEKL. The CDR3 sequence is 15 residues long. V lost 1 base to trimming and J lost 3 bases, with 13 bases between them. The DNA for the CDR3 is TGCGCCAGCAGCCAAGCCCCCGACAGCCGCTACGAGCAGTACTTC. Translated, it gives CASSQAPDSRYEQYF.

J is TRBJ2-7 and V is TRBV21-1; the table gives TRBD1 as D, unverified against the DNA. TRBV21-1 is annotated as a pseudogene. This CDR3 region has 13 residues. The CDR3 spells CATSQGDFHEQYF. Here the CDR3 DNA reads TGTGCCACATCACAGGGGGATTTCCACGAGCAGTACTTC.

V gene TRBV4-2 combines with J gene TRBJ2-5, with D tentatively TRBD1 (6 bases). CDR3 length: 14 residues. The ends were cut back, 1 base at V and 3 bases at J, with 9 bases in the middle. Germline V gives CDR1 LGHNA, CDR2 YNFKEQ. CDR3: CASSQAGHKETQYF. CDR3 coding DNA: TGTGCCAGCAGCCAAGCGGGACATAAAGAGACCCAGTACTTC.

To note about this clone: Other nucleotide sequences from this sample produce the same CDR3. The genes are TRBV19 and TRBJ1-5, with 7 bases that match TRBD1. Germline V gene data show CDR1 as LNHDA and CDR2 as SQIVND (reference sequence). V was clipped by 6 bases and J by 3 bases; unmatched bases: 2. This CDR3 has 13 amino acids. The CDR3 DNA follows: TGTGCCAGTAGCGACAGGGTCAATCAGCCCCAGCATTTT. This sequence encodes CASSDRVNQPQHF. The whole variable domain, filled in from reference TRBV19 and TRBJ1-5, reads DGGITQSPKYLFRKEGQNVTLSCEQNLNHDAMYWYRQDPGQGLRLIYYSQIVNDFQKGDIAEGYSVSREKKESFPLTVTSAQKNPTAFYLCASSDRVNQPQHFGDGTRLSIL.

This chain joins TRBV3-1 (or the pseudogene TRBV3-2) and TRBJ2-2; the match to TRBD2 covers 10 bases. CDR3 length: 17 residues. Per the germline V gene, CDR1 is LGHDT and CDR2 is YNNKEL (reference sequence). Losses at the gene ends were 1 base for V and 6 bases for J; bases not matched to a gene: 8. The CDR3: CASSQGGLAGVSGELFF. The CDR3 nucleotides read TGTGCCAGCAGCCAAGGAGGGCTAGCGGGGGTGTCCGGGGAGCTGTTTTTT.

V usage is TRBV5-1 and J usage is TRBJ2-6; a weak D match, TRBD2 (6 bases). V was trimmed by 2 bases and J by 12 bases, leaving 12 bases between them. CDR3 length equals 13 residues. Germline V CDR1 and CDR2: SGHRS, YFSETQ. CDR3 sequence (DNA): TGCGCCAGCAGCTTCGGGGGTCGGCGCGTCCTGACTTTC. Amino acids: CASSFGGRRVLTF.

The chain combines TRBV6-6 with TRBJ2-7; TRBD1 might be the D (6 bases). This CDR3 contains 15 residues. CDR1 is MNHNY, CDR2 SVGAGI, per germline (reference sequence). V was trimmed by 5 bases and J by 6 bases, leaving 20 bases between them. CDR3 bases: TGTGCCAGCAGTCCCCCTACAGGGACCCTTGGCGAGCAGTACTTC. This sequence encodes CASSPPTGTLGEQYF.

This chain links TRBV11-2 with TRBJ1-1; the match to TRBD1 covers 7 bases. With 2 bases clipped from V and 0 bases from J, the junction kept 6 bases outside the gene matches. Germline lookup yields CDR1 SGHAT and CDR2 FQNNGV. The CDR3 extends over 16 amino acids. The CDR3 bases are TGTGCCAGCAGCTTAACCCCCAGGGGGATGAACACTGAAGCTTTCTTT. This encodes CASSLTPRGMNTEAFF.

The rearrangement joins TRBV5-1 to TRBJ1-3; possible D gene TRBD1, 5 bases. The V end lost 0 bases, the J end lost 0 bases, and 16 bases lay between the germline ends. The length of the CDR3 is 18 residues. Per the germline V gene, CDR1 is SGHRS and CDR2 is YFSETQ. The CDR3 bases are TGCGCCAGCAGCTTGGAAGGGGCCCTCGCTTCCTCTGGAAACACCATATATTTT. Its protein product is CASSLEGALASSGNTIYF.

This clone was observed many times. This sequence joins TRBV7-8 and TRBJ1-5, with TRBD1 matching 11 bases. V was pared by 5 bases and J by 0 bases, with 12 bases of the junction left unmatched. The CDR3 spans 19 residues. Looked up from germline, CDR1 is SGHVS and CDR2 is FQNEAQ. The CDR3 sequence is CASSPLPGQGGGSNQPQHF. For the CDR3, the DNA is TGTGCCAGCAGCCCCCTCCCGGGACAGGGGGGGGGTAGCAATCAGCCCCAGCATTTT.

This chain joins TRBV12-3 or TRBV12-4 and TRBJ2-5; TRBD2 might be the D (5 bases). CDR3 size: 12 residues. V was trimmed by 6 bases and J by 7 bases, leaving 12 bases between them. CDR3 amino acids: CASSGLVGTQYF. The CDR3 region has the DNA TGTGCCAGCAGCGGACTTGTGGGGACCCAGTACTTC.

The chain carries TRBV6-5 and TRBJ1-3; a possible D gene is TRBD1 (6 bases). The CDR3 length is 14 residues. Deletions cut 6 bases from V and 0 bases from J, with 9 bases between. The germline CDR1 and CDR2 sequences are MNHEY and SVGAGI. The CDR3 sequence is CASRRDNSGNTIYF. The CDR3 DNA reads TGTGCCAGCAGGAGGGACAACTCTGGAAACACCATATATTTT.

The J gene is TRBJ2-5, the V gene TRBV28, with TRBD1 identical over 8 bases. This CDR3 has 11 amino acids. Germline loops: CDR1 MDHEN, CDR2 SYDVKM. Trimming at V came to 6 bases and at J to 12 bases, leaving 6 bases not matched to a gene. Written as DNA, the CDR3 is TGTGCCAGCAGCACGCACAGGGGGAAGTACTTC. Translated, it gives CASSTHRGKYF.

This sequence joins TRBV5-5 and TRBJ1-2; 8 positions agree with TRBD1. The CDR3 is made up of 13 amino acids. V shed 4 bases and J 5 bases; nucleotides not matched to a gene: 4. Germline CDR1 is SGHKS and CDR2 is YYEKEE (reference sequence). The CDR3 loop is CASSQDRVYGYTF. CDR3 bases: TGTGCCAGCAGCCAGGACAGGGTTTATGGCTACACCTTC.

This chain links TRBV29-1 with TRBJ2-1, with D perhaps matching TRBD2 (6 bases). The CDR3 length is 14 residues. Trimming removed 4 bases at V and 0 bases at J, with 10 bases between. Germline values: CDR1 SQVTM, CDR2 ANQGSEA. As DNA, the CDR3 is TGCAGCGTTGTCGGGGGTGGCTCCTACAATGAGCAGTTCTTC. This codes for CSVVGGGSYNEQFF.

The V and J genes are TRBV18 and TRBJ1-6, with D maybe TRBD1 (6 bases). Germline V CDR1 and CDR2: KGHSH, LQKENI. The CDR3 consists of 14 residues. With 4 bases removed from V and 7 bases from J, the gap between germline ends came to 11 bases. The CDR3 reads CASSLQGENSPLHF. CDR3 DNA: TGTGCCAGCTCACTACAGGGTGAAAATTCACCCCTCCACTTT.

The rearrangement uses TRBV4-2 and TRBJ2-1; 7 nucleotides match TRBD2. The CDR3 has 14 residues. Germline V gene data show CDR1 as LGHNA and CDR2 as YNFKEQ. V shed 8 bases, J shed 4 bases, and the junction held 8 bases outside the gene matches. CDR3 loop: CASASGRGYNEQFF. The DNA for the CDR3 is TGTGCCAGCGCTTCGGGGCGGGGGTACAATGAGCAGTTCTTC.

The gene calls are TRBV3-1 (or the pseudogene TRBV3-2) and TRBJ2-6, with a weak D call TRBD2 (5 bases). Germline CDR1 reads LGHDT; CDR2 reads YNNKEL (reference sequence). The germline V and J ends were trimmed by 3 bases and 2 bases, with 20 bases remaining between them. This CDR3 is built from 19 residues. In DNA form, the CDR3 reads TGTGCCAGCAGCCATGATTTCGGGGTGGGCCGACCTGGGGCCAACGTCCTGACTTTC. This encodes CASSHDFGVGRPGANVLTF.

In its sample, this clone was seen a few times. V and J are TRBV5-1 and TRBJ1-2; D unclear. The germline CDR1 and CDR2 sequences are SGHRS and YFSETQ. Trimming shortened V by 1 base and J by 0 bases, and 10 bases separated the two germline ends. This CDR3 has 15 residues. The CDR3: CASSLNLVTNYGYTF. CDR3 nucleotides: TGCGCCAGCAGCTTGAATCTCGTAACTAACTATGGCTACACCTTC.

V is TRBV14 and J is TRBJ1-1; unclear D gene. Germline V gives CDR1 SGHDN, CDR2 FVKESK. Trimming removed 0 bases at V and 1 base at J, with 18 bases between. This CDR3 spans 18 amino acids. The CDR3 is CASSQEVAGFGKNTEAFF. The CDR3 nucleotides are TGTGCCAGCAGCCAAGAGGTCGCGGGGTTTGGGAAGAACACTGAAGCTTTCTTT. Full variable domain (outside the CDR3, taken from reference TRBV14 and TRBJ1-1): EAGVTQFPSHSVIEKGQTVTLRCDPISGHDNLYWYRRVMGKEIKFLLHFVKESKQDESGMPNNRFLAERTGGTYSTLKVQPAELEDSGVYFCASSQEVAGFGKNTEAFFGQGTRLTVV.

The chain uses TRBV5-4 and TRBJ1-5, with D unclear. V was clipped by 4 bases and J by 7 bases, with 12 bases between them. The germline V gene has CDR1 SGHNT and CDR2 YYREEE (reference sequence). The CDR3 loop spans 13 amino acids. The chain's CDR3 is CASSVDTGQPQHF. CDR3 coding DNA: TGTGCCAGCAGCGTCGACACGGGGCAGCCCCAGCATTTT.

This chain links TRBV30 with TRBJ2-7; 10 nucleotides agree with TRBD1. There are 13 residues in the CDR3. Germline V gene sequence: CDR1 GTSNPN, CDR2 SVGIG (reference sequence). V gave up 4 bases and J gave up 4 bases; unmatched junction bases: 4. Here the CDR3 reads CAWNRDRGYEQYF. CDR3 DNA sequence: TGTGCCTGGAACCGGGACAGGGGTTACGAGCAGTACTTC.

The V call is TRBV7-9, the J call TRBJ2-6; TRBD1 might be the D (5 bases). V lost 3 bases to trimming and J lost 1 base, with 19 bases between them. In germline, CDR1 is SEHNR, CDR2 FQNEAQ (reference sequence). The CDR3 has 19 residues. The CDR3 DNA sequence: TGTGCCAGCAGCTTCATGGCAGGGCCCCCCCGGTCTGGGGCCAACGTCCTGACTTTC. As protein: CASSFMAGPPRSGANVLTF.

This chain links TRBV14 with TRBJ1-3; D not resolved. Germline-derived CDR1 and CDR2 are SGHDN and FVKESK. V shed 0 bases and J shed 7 bases, with 13 bases lying between them. CDR3 length: 15 residues. The CDR3 DNA reads as TGTGCCAGCAGCCAAGATTACGGGATCGGCAACACCATATATTTT. Translated, it gives CASSQDYGIGNTIYF.

The chain combines TRBV28 with TRBJ2-3, with D perhaps TRBD2 (6 bases). The CDR3 is 15 residues long. From germline, CDR1 is MDHEN and CDR2 SYDVKM. Trimming pared 5 bases from V and 0 bases from J, leaving 12 bases between. CDR3 amino acids: CASSPGTSSTDTQYF. Written as DNA, the CDR3 is TGTGCCAGCAGTCCGGGGACTTCTAGCACAGATACGCAGTATTTT.

This clone was counted between two and nine times. This chain links TRBV7-2 with TRBJ1-2; D call uncertain. Trimming cost V 5 bases and J 1 base, with 17 bases left between them. The germline V gene encodes CDR1 SGHTA and CDR2 FQGNSA. The CDR3 has 16 residues. The CDR3 nucleotides are TGTGCCAGCAGCCCCCTGGTCGGTCCTCTTAACTATGGCTACACCTTC. This encodes CASSPLVGPLNYGYTF.

This clone was recorded only once. The chain links TRBV29-1 to TRBJ2-3; D possibly corresponds to TRBD1 (5 bases). The V gene's germline CDR1 is SQVTM and CDR2 ANQGSEA. CDR3 length equals 11 residues. The V gene lost 7 bases and the J gene lost 4 bases, with 9 bases spanning the gap. CDR3 residues: CSAGHSDTQYF. The CDR3 bases are TGCAGCGCTGGACACTCAGATACGCAGTATTTT.

The chain employs TRBV11-2 and TRBJ2-2, with 9 bases lining up with TRBD2. After removal of 3 bases from V and 2 bases from J, the junction contained 1 base not matched to a gene. CDR1 is SGHAT and CDR2 is FQNNGV in the germline V gene. This CDR3 has 15 residues. The CDR3 DNA follows: TGTGCCAGCAGCTTGCGGGGGGGTAACACCGGGGAGCTGTTTTTT. It codes for CASSLRGGNTGELFF.

This rearrangement joins TRBV7-8 to TRBJ2-7; D is perhaps TRBD2 (5 bases). Looked up from germline, CDR1 is SGHVS and CDR2 is FQNEAQ. The CDR3 is made up of 14 amino acids. V lost 1 base to trimming and J lost 4 bases, with 11 bases between them. The CDR3 loop reads CASSLERAHYEQYF. The CDR3 coding sequence is TGTGCCAGCAGCTTAGAGAGGGCGCATTACGAGCAGTACTTC.

This clone was found a few times. The chain links TRBV3-1 (or the pseudogene TRBV3-2) to TRBJ1-2; 10 bases are shared with TRBD1. This CDR3 has 13 residues. V trimming: 5 bases; J trimming: 7 bases; junction bases outside the gene matches: 4. The germline V gene has CDR1 LGHDT and CDR2 YNNKEL (reference sequence). The CDR3 DNA reads TGTGCCAGCAGCTCTCGGACAGGGGGTGGCTACACCTTC. As protein: CASSSRTGGGYTF.

V gene TRBV6-4 combines with J gene TRBJ2-1; the D is unclear. This CDR3 comprises 15 residues. Trimming stripped 7 bases from V and 4 bases from J, with 17 bases between. Germline V gene data show CDR1 as MRHNA and CDR2 as SNTAGT. CDR3 region: CASIFQPPVYNEQFF. In DNA, the CDR3 is TGTGCCAGCATTTTCCAACCGCCGGTATACAATGAGCAGTTCTTC.

This CDR3 reads CASSPQGQVYEQYF. In DNA, the CDR3 is TGTGCCAGCAGCCCCCAGGGTCAGGTGTACGAGCAGTACTTC. The V call is TRBV2, the J call TRBJ2-7; weak D call: TRBD1 (5 bases). The V end was cut by 6 bases, the J end by 4 bases, with 16 bases between. The germline V gene has CDR1 SNHLY and CDR2 FYNNEI. CDR3 length: 14 amino acids. The full variable domain, rest sourced from reference TRBV2 and TRBJ2-7, is EPEVTQTPSHQVTQMGQEVILRCVPISNHLYFYWYRQILGQKVEFLVSFYNNEISEKSEIFDDQFSVERPDGSNFTLKIRSTKLEDSAMYFCASSPQGQVYEQYFGPGTRLTVT.